A single sample is the source of the 19 T cell receptor beta chains below, sequenced in a study of identical twins. TCRdb used MiXCR to reprocess the 5' RACE reads, holding one entry per CDR3 protein. The repertoire holds about 1.7 million distinct CDR3 sequences, with about 30% as singletons. The sequenced sample consisted of cord blood. The source is a newborn girl in good health.

This clonotype appeared a few times. The chain links TRBV13 to TRBJ2-1; no firm D call. The CDR3 totals 15 residues. Germline CDR1 and CDR2: PRHDT and FYEKMQ (reference sequence). Trimming pared 7 bases from V and 0 bases from J, leaving 13 bases between. CDR3 residues: CASKVGISSYNEQFF. The CDR3 DNA is TGTGCCAGCAAGGTGGGAATCAGCTCCTACAATGAGCAGTTCTTC. The whole variable domain, remainder taken from reference TRBV13 and TRBJ2-1, is AAGVIQSPRHLIKEKRETATLKCYPIPRHDTVYWYQQGPGQDPQFLISFYEKMQSDKGSIPDRFSAQQFSDYHSELNMSSLELGDSALYFCASKVGISSYNEQFFGPGTRLTVL.

Ten or more counts support this clonotype. At one end the junction does not follow the germline gene, possibly because of a read error. V is TRBV12-3 or TRBV12-4 and J is TRBJ2-7; D gene ambiguous. The length of the CDR3 is 13 residues. This CDR3 is CASSFSSSYEQYF. The CDR3 DNA reads as TGCGCCAGCAGCTTTAGCAGCTCCTACGAGCAGTACTTC.

This clonotype appeared a few times. The chain has TRBV9 and TRBJ2-5; D is ambiguous. Deletions cut 3 bases from V and 5 bases from J, with 11 bases between. CDR1 SGDLS and CDR2 YYNGEE come from the germline V gene. The CDR3 consists of 13 residues. CDR3 region: CASSALIPETQYF. In DNA form, the CDR3 reads TGTGCCAGCAGCGCTCTAATCCCCGAGACCCAGTACTTC.

V is TRBV5-1 and J is TRBJ2-7, with D unresolved. The CDR3 has 13 residues. V was clipped by 0 bases and J by 6 bases, with 10 bases between them. Germline CDR1 is SGHRS and CDR2 is YFSETQ. DNA of the CDR3: TGCGCCAGCAGCTTGGCAGGAGCCTTCGAGCAGTACTTC. It yields the protein CASSLAGAFEQYF.

V is TRBV24-1 and J is TRBJ2-3, with TRBD1 matching 7 bases. The CDR3 is made up of 12 amino acids. CDR1 KGHDR and CDR2 SFDVKD come from the germline V gene. V lost 4 bases, J lost 6 bases, and 0 bases stayed unmatched. Here the CDR3 DNA reads TGTGCCACCAGTGAGACAGGGGATACGCAGTATTTT. Translating gives CATSETGDTQYF.

The V and J genes are TRBV12-3 or TRBV12-4 and TRBJ2-7; D might be TRBD1 (5 bases). The CDR3 runs to 15 residues. Trimming left V 6 bases short and J 0 bases short, with 15 bases between. The CDR3 DNA follows: TGTGCCAGCAGCGAACAGGTAGGCACCTCCTACGAGCAGTACTTC. This encodes CASSEQVGTSYEQYF.

The chain carries TRBV5-4 and TRBJ2-2, with D perhaps matching TRBD1 or TRBD2 (5 bases each). The ends were cut back, 4 bases at V and 0 bases at J, with 10 bases in the middle. Germline loops: CDR1 SGHNT, CDR2 YYREEE (reference sequence). There are 15 residues in the CDR3. The CDR3 nucleotides are TGTGCCAGCAGCCCGGGACGTTCGAACACCGGGGAGCTGTTTTTT. Translation gives CASSPGRSNTGELFF. The variable domain in full, with the rest retrieved from reference TRBV5-4 and TRBJ2-2, is ETGVTQSPTHLIKTRGQQVTLRCSSQSGHNTVSWYQQALGQGPQFIFQYYREEENGRGNFPPRFSGLQFPNYSSELNVNALELDDSALYLCASSPGRSNTGELFFGEGSRLTVL.

This clonotype appeared a few times. The chain recombines TRBV7-9 with TRBJ2-7; possible D gene TRBD1, 5 bases. The germline gives CDR1 SEHNR, CDR2 FQNEAQ (reference sequence). The CDR3 has 14 residues. V shed 4 bases and J shed 1 base, with 11 bases lying between them. The chain's CDR3 is CASSSSTVSYEQYF. The CDR3 nucleotides are TGTGCCAGCAGCTCGTCGACAGTGTCCTACGAGCAGTACTTC.

For this clonotype: At one of its ends the junction is not consistent with the germline gene, which may arise from a read error. The V call is TRBV11-2, the J call TRBJ2-1; the D gene is possibly TRBD2 (5 bases). In germline, CDR1 is SGHAT, CDR2 FQNNGV. There are 16 residues in the CDR3. CDR3 loop: CAGSLYPSTRVNEQFF. CDR3 coding DNA: TGTGCCGGCAGCTTATACCCAAGTACTAGGGTGAATGAGCAGTTCTTC. Supplemented by reference TRBV11-2 and TRBJ2-1, the full variable domain reads EAGVAQSPRYKIIEKRQSVAFWCNPISGHATLYWYQQILGQGPKLLIQFQNNGVVDDSQLPKDRFSAERLKGVDSTLKIQPAKLEDSAVYLCAGSLYPSTRVNEQFFGPGTRLTVL.

V usage is TRBV5-1 and J usage is TRBJ1-1; no reliable D call. The CDR3 runs 16 residues. V lost 4 bases and J 2 bases, leaving 18 bases between the germline ends. Germline CDR1 is SGHRS and CDR2 is YFSETQ. The CDR3 loop is CASSPYLLGSNTEAFF. The CDR3 DNA sequence: TGCGCCAGCAGCCCATACCTTTTGGGCAGCAACACTGAAGCTTTCTTT.

The V gene is TRBV29-1, the J gene TRBJ1-4, with 9 nucleotides matching TRBD1. The germline CDR1 and CDR2 sequences are SQVTM and ANQGSEA. The length of the CDR3 is 13 residues. Germline trimming cut 4 bases from V and 6 bases from J; bases unmatched to any gene: 3. In DNA, the CDR3 is TGCAGCGTTGCGGGGACAGGGTATGAAAAACTGTTTTTT. It encodes CSVAGTGYEKLFF.

This clonotype was recorded a few times. This chain links TRBV27 with TRBJ2-5; D remains ambiguous. The CDR3 has 13 amino acids. The germline V gene encodes CDR1 MNHEY and CDR2 SMNVEV (reference sequence). Trimming stripped 0 bases from V and 11 bases from J, with 13 bases between. The CDR3 protein is CASSLSGFERQYF. CDR3 nucleotide sequence: TGTGCCAGCAGTTTATCGGGGTTTGAGAGGCAGTACTTC.

The sample holds one count of this clonotype. The V gene is TRBV27, the J gene TRBJ1-6, with D maybe TRBD1 (5 bases). The germline gives CDR1 MNHEY, CDR2 SMNVEV (reference sequence). The V gene lost 3 bases and the J gene lost 1 base, with 10 bases spanning the gap. The CDR3 is 16 amino acids. CDR3 region: CASSFGTGSYNSPLHF. As DNA, the CDR3 is TGTGCCAGCAGTTTCGGGACGGGATCCTATAATTCACCCCTCCACTTT.

The chain has TRBV5-1 and TRBJ2-1, with 12 bases lining up with TRBD2. The length of the CDR3 is 14 residues. CDR1 SGHRS and CDR2 YFSETQ come from the germline V gene. With V trimmed by 6 bases and J by 6 bases, 4 bases remained unmatched. The CDR3 is CASKQTSGGNEQFF. CDR3 in DNA: TGCGCCAGCAAGCAGACTAGCGGGGGCAATGAGCAGTTCTTC.

The V and J genes are TRBV6-6 and TRBJ1-6, with TRBD1 identical over 9 bases. From germline, CDR1 is MNHNY and CDR2 SVGAGI (reference sequence). The V gene end was trimmed by 0 bases and the J gene end by 9 bases; junction bases not matched to a gene: 3. The CDR3 has 15 amino acids. The CDR3 nucleotides are TGTGCCAGCAGTTACTCAGGGGACAGGGCTTCACCCCTCCACTTT. Translating gives CASSYSGDRASPLHF.

This clonotype was counted between two and nine times. The rearrangement links TRBV29-1 to TRBJ2-4, with 11 bases that match TRBD2. The J call is in doubt because the DNA end fits TRBJ2-7 better. The CDR3 totals 14 residues. CDR1 and CDR2 from the germline V gene are SQVTM and ANQGSEA. The CDR3 sequence: CSTRTSGPEGEQYF. CDR3 coding DNA: TGCAGCACTAGGACTAGCGGGCCTGAGGGCGAGCAGTACTTC.

This chain uses TRBV15 with TRBJ2-5; unclear D gene. From germline, CDR1 is LNHNV and CDR2 YYDKDF (reference sequence). The CDR3 has 17 residues. V was clipped by 1 base and J by 5 bases, with 20 bases between them. The CDR3 region has the DNA TGTGCCACCAGCAGAGTTTCCCCCCTAGGCGTACGGGAGACCCAGTACTTC. It is translated as CATSRVSPLGVRETQYF.

V gene TRBV20-1 combines with J gene TRBJ2-1; 11 nucleotides agree with TRBD2. With 4 bases clipped from V and 4 bases from J, the junction kept 6 bases outside the gene matches. There are 15 residues in the CDR3. From germline, CDR1 is DFQATT and CDR2 SNEGSKA (reference sequence). The CDR3 DNA sequence: TGCAGTGCTACGCCTCCTAGCGGGGGGTACAATGAGCAGTTCTTC. Translated: CSATPPSGGYNEQFF.

V gene TRBV19 combines with J gene TRBJ2-6, with D perhaps matching TRBD1 or TRBD2 (5 bases each). Germline lookup yields CDR1 LNHDA and CDR2 SQIVND (reference sequence). The V gene lost 4 bases and the J gene lost 4 bases, with 14 bases spanning the gap. The CDR3 has 16 amino acids. This chain's CDR3 is CASSSPGATGANVLTF. The DNA for the CDR3 is TGTGCCAGTAGTAGCCCCGGGGCGACGGGGGCCAACGTCCTGACTTTC.